One and the same sample provided the 10 T cell receptor beta chains below, sequenced in a study of shared clonotypes between healthy human individuals. Profiled with immunoSEQ multiplex PCR; TCRdb holds only in-frame clones, not every one. The sample yields roughly 650,000 clones, 97% seen once. Sequencing was carried out using naive CD4+ T cells sorted from blood. Sample subset: CD45RA+ positively selected. The receptors here all came from a woman in her twenties or thirties in good health.

The V gene is TRBV11-2, the J gene TRBJ2-1, with 8 bases that match TRBD2. Germline CDR1 SGHAT, CDR2 FQNNGV. V shed 5 bases, J shed 4 bases, and the junction held 4 bases outside the gene matches. CDR3 length: 14 amino acids. CDR3 in amino acids: CASSRTSSYNEQFF. CDR3 DNA: TGTGCCAGCAGCCGGACTAGCTCATACAATGAGCAGTTCTTC.

The rearrangement joins TRBV6-1 to TRBJ1-5; tentatively, D is TRBD1 (5 bases). Between the trimmed V and J ends, which lost 7 bases and 2 bases, there was a span of 9 bases. This CDR3 spans 13 amino acids. The germline V gene encodes CDR1 MNHNS and CDR2 SASEGT. The CDR3: CASKGLGNQPQHF. CDR3 sequence (DNA): TGTGCCAGCAAGGGGCTAGGCAATCAGCCCCAGCATTTT.

This chain joins TRBV7-9 and TRBJ2-3; the D gene is possibly TRBD1 (6 bases). The CDR3 covers 13 residues. Trimming stripped 5 bases from V and 1 base from J, with 7 bases between. CDR1 SEHNR and CDR2 FQNEAQ come from the germline V gene (reference sequence). CDR3 coding DNA: TGTGCCAGCAGCCGGACAGGCACAGATACGCAGTATTTT. Amino acids: CASSRTGTDTQYF. The variable domain in full, completed from reference TRBV7-9 and TRBJ2-3, reads DTGVSQNPRHKITKRGQNVTFRCDPISEHNRLYWYRQTLGQGPEFLTYFQNEAQLEKSRLLSDRFSAERPKGSFSTLEIQRTEQGDSAMYLCASSRTGTDTQYFGPGTRLTVL.

This sequence joins TRBV5-6 and TRBJ1-5; TRBD1 matches at 7 bases. Per the germline V gene, CDR1 is SGHDT and CDR2 is YYEEEE. The CDR3 covers 14 residues. V shed 4 bases and J 9 bases; nucleotides not matched to a gene: 10. The CDR3 spells CASSQGQKALPQHF. The CDR3 DNA follows: TGTGCCAGCAGCCAGGGACAGAAGGCTCTGCCCCAGCATTTT. The full variable domain, completed using reference TRBV5-6 and TRBJ1-5, is DAGVTQSPTHLIKTRGQQVTLRCSPKSGHDTVSWYQQALGQGPQFIFQYYEEEERQRGNFPDRFSGHQFPNYSSELNVNALLLGDSALYLCASSQGQKALPQHFGDGTRLSIL.

Details on this clone: Other DNA sequences within the sample encode an identical CDR3. V usage is TRBV28 and J usage is TRBJ2-7; 8 nucleotides match TRBD2. CDR1 MDHEN and CDR2 SYDVKM come from the germline V gene. V dropped 3 bases and J dropped 4; count of bases not matched to a gene: 2. This CDR3 contains 13 residues. The CDR3 DNA reads TGTGCCAGCAGTTTGGGGACTAGTTACGAGCAGTACTTC. This sequence encodes CASSLGTSYEQYF.

The rearrangement uses TRBV2 and TRBJ2-5, with 7 bases aligning to TRBD2. V shed 1 base and J 1 base; nucleotides not matched to a gene: 6. The CDR3 has 16 amino acids. Germline assignment: CDR1 SNHLY and CDR2 FYNNEI. The CDR3 is CASSEEEASGQETQYF. The CDR3 region has the DNA TGTGCCAGCAGTGAAGAAGAGGCTAGCGGCCAAGAGACCCAGTACTTC.

This clone was observed a single time. The rearrangement joins TRBV28 to TRBJ2-7; D may be TRBD1 (6 bases). Between the trimmed V and J ends, which lost 7 bases and 2 bases, there was a span of 12 bases. CDR1 and CDR2 from the germline V gene are MDHEN and SYDVKM. The CDR3 is 13 amino acids. Written as DNA, the CDR3 is TGTGCCAGCACGACAGGTAATCCCTACGAGCAGTACTTC. Protein: CASTTGNPYEQYF.

The rearrangement links TRBV7-9 to TRBJ2-3; D remains unclear. The CDR3 contains 16 residues. Trimming removed 5 bases from V and 4 bases from J, with 19 bases in between. From germline, CDR1 is SEHNR and CDR2 FQNEAQ (reference sequence). CDR3 bases: TGTGCCAGCAGCCCGAGTTTGTTGGCCAAGTCAGATACGCAGTATTTT. Translated, it gives CASSPSLLAKSDTQYF. Based on the CDR3 plus reference TRBV7-9 and TRBJ2-3, the full variable domain is DTGVSQNPRHKITKRGQNVTFRCDPISEHNRLYWYRQTLGQGPEFLTYFQNEAQLEKSRLLSDRFSAERPKGSFSTLEIQRTEQGDSAMYLCASSPSLLAKSDTQYFGPGTRLTVL.

The J gene is TRBJ2-5, the V gene TRBV15; no clear D gene. Germline-derived CDR1 and CDR2 are LNHNV and YYDKDF (reference sequence). The CDR3 consists of 15 residues. The ends were cut back, 0 bases at V and 2 bases at J, with 10 bases in the middle. DNA for the CDR3: TGTGCCACCAGCAGAGATCGAGGCAGGCAAGAGACCCAGTACTTC. Amino acids: CATSRDRGRQETQYF.

CDR3: CATLRLNEQFF. As DNA, the CDR3 is TGTGCCACCCTGAGGCTCAATGAGCAGTTCTTC. This rearrangement joins TRBV6-5 to TRBJ2-1, with D unclear. The germline V gene has CDR1 MNHEY and CDR2 SVGAGI. V gave up 10 bases and J gave up 6 bases, with 10 bases separating them. The CDR3 runs 11 residues.